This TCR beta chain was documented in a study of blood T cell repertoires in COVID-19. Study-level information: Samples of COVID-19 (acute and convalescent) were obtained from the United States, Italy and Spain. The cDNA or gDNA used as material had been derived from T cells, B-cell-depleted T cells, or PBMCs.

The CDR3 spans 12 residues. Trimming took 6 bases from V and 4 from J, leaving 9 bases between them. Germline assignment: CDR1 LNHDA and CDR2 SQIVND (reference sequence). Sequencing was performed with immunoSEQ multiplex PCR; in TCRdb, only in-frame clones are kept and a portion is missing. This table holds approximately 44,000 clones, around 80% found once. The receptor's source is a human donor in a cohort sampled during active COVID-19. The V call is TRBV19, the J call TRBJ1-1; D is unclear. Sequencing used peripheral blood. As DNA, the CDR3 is TGTGCCAGTAGGGGCAGTCGCACTGAAGCTTTCTTT. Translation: CASRGSRTEAFF.